The present T cell receptor (beta chain) was sequenced within a study of monozygotic twins with inflammatory bowel disease (dated by TCRdb to about 2019). Looking at the study overall: The full study comprised some 30 monozygotic twin pairs: nine German pairs (four IBD-concordant, five IBD-discordant) and 19 IBD-discordant Danish pairs. Disease-associated traits were sought mainly through comparisons between IBD patients and their genetically identical healthy co-twins within discordant pairs. Each individual had, on average, about 151 000 unique TCRalpha sequences and 181 000 unique TCRbeta sequences available for analysis.

An approximately 2.5 ml peripheral blood sample was drawn into PAXgene tubes per donor and stored at -80°C. Total RNA was isolated from whole blood with the PAXgene blood miRNA kit on an automated QIAcube, without T cell sorting. Peripheral blood from monozygotic twin pairs concordant or discordant for inflammatory bowel disease was subjected to deep TCRalpha and TCRbeta repertoire profiling with unique molecular barcoding. Smoking habits were recorded for all twin pairs, and each individual was classified as a current, former or never smoker. A note on this clonotype: The antigen it recognizes is unknown.

Overall study results and their limits: The analysis was unable to tell apart different T cell subtypes. Background noise and inter-individual variability may have been introduced into the repertoires by the differing immunosuppressive treatments among patients. No single strong signal or clonotype linked to IBD turned up in the results, so the idea that one exists was not supported. A decrease in TCRbeta repertoire diversity, as measured by inverse Simpson index, was observed in IBD patients compared with their healthy co-twins. No difference in repertoire similarity was observed between concordant and discordant twins, possibly owing to limited statistical power. Compared with healthy twins, IBD patients had fewer clonotypes in common with other individuals, a difference most pronounced in patients showing signs of disease activity.

Library prep was done by 5' RACE. The input for every TCR library was 3,500 to 4,000 ng of total RNA. For each sample, cDNA was synthesized in eight separate reactions using SMARTScribe reverse transcriptase. Unique molecular identifiers containing a 6-nucleotide sample barcode were introduced through template switching during cDNA synthesis. TCRalpha and TCRbeta cDNA was amplified by two nested PCRs of 16 and 9 cycles, with bead purification after each PCR. Before amplification, the cDNA was treated with uracil DNA-glycosylase and purified using the QIAquick PCR purification kit. The second PCR added Illumina TruSeq-compatible adapters along with sample-specific barcodes. Library quality and concentration were checked on TapeStation and Qubit, and libraries were pooled at approximately 4.7 ng each. The pooled libraries were sequenced with 2 x 100 bp reads and custom sequencing primers on an Illumina HiSeq2500 single-index Rapid Run. In the source study's methods: MiGEC version 1.2.6 was used for UMI-based consensus assembly, which corrected PCR and sequencing errors. MiXCR version 2.1.1 handled V(D)J alignment, clonotype assembly and CDR3 extraction. To normalise gene usage, clonotype sharing and MAIT/NKT TCR abundance, the top 1000, 10 000 and 20 000 clonotypes in each sample were analysed. After downsampling to 27 000 UMIs, diversity was calculated as the inverse Simpson index using the vegan R package. Paired Mann-Whitney U tests were applied to discordant twin pairs, with Benjamini-Hochberg correction for multiple testing. With the reads reprocessed by TCRdb, a single entry stands for each CDR3 protein sequence and no DNA is reported. The V and J calls come from TCRdb's annotation, not from the publication. This sample's table carries 140,000 to 150,000 distinct CDR3 sequences. The ten largest clones add up to 1% to 1.5% of the sample.

CDR1 and CDR2, looked up from the germline V gene (reference sequence), are DFQATT and SNEGSKA. From the cysteine up to the phenylalanine, the CDR3 has a length of 14 residues. This entry has no DNA. The sequenced sample consisted of blood. This receptor was taken from a human donor with ulcerative colitis or Crohn's disease, or a healthy co-twin of an affected twin (not recorded which). In this chain, TRBV20-1 is recombined with TRBJ1-4. The CDR3 reads CSAEFGPLGEKLFF.